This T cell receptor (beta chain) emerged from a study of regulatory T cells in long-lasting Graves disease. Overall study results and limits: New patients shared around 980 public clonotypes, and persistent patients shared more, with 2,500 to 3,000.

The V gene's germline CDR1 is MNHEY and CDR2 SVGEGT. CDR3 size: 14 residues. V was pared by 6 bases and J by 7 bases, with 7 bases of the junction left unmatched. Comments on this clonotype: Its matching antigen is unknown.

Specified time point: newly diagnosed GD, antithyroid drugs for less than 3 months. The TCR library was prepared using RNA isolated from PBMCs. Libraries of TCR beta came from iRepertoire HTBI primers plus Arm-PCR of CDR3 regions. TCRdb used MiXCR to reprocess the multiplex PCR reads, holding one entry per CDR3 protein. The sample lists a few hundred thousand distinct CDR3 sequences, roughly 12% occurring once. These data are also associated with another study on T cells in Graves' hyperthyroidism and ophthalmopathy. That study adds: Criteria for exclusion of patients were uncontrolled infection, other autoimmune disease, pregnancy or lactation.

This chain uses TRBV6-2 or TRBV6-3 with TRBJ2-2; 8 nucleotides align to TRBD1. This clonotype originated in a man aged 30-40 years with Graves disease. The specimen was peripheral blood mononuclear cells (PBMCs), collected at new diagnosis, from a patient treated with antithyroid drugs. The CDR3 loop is CASSPDRAVGELFF. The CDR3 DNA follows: TGTGCCAGCAGCCCGGACAGGGCAGTCGGGGAGCTGTTTTTT.